Below, one T cell receptor (beta chain) is given with its context. The clone's antigen remains unknown. Base qualities are not provided; no much larger clone lies one nucleotide away. This record belongs to a study of cytomegalovirus exposure and HLA in healthy donors (TCRdb year 2017). For the wider study: According to an earlier analysis of several hundred of the donors, about 170 million T cells yielded 90 million to 140 million unique TCR beta sequences and 276 Gb of sequence data. About 280 gigabases of sequencing data and tens of millions of unique TCR sequences made up an early release that covered under 750 HLA-typed donors. The genetic ancestry cluster associated with self-reported Caucasian donors included around 76% of the roughly 390 genotyped donors. The aim of the study was to test whether cataloging public T cell receptors could identify signatures of past pathogen exposure. The study profiled the T cell repertoires of hundreds of subjects by immunosequencing and related them to cytomegalovirus serostatus. In addition to the first cohort of approximately 670 subjects, a separate validation cohort of 120 different subjects was used. High-throughput TCR immunosequencing, statistical association of individual TCRs with disease status, and machine learning were combined to predict cytomegalovirus infection status. In a later analysis, previously published TCR beta repertoires from about 640 donors were re-analyzed and high-resolution HLA genotyping was added so that TCR occurrence patterns could be studied. The later analysis used no new phenotypic data to find candidate immune exposures, relying instead on TCR beta sequences and their occurrence across donors. An earlier analysis of around 540 of the donors applied high-throughput TCR beta sequencing to assess whether each TCR beta V gene segment acted as functional or pseudogenic. Donor age, sex, ethnicity and CMV serostatus were compiled together with the repertoire data. A later genetic analysis used genome-wide SNP genotypes for 398 of the 666 donors, treating that subset as a discovery cohort. Every repertoire in the discovery cohort had been generated on one and the same sequencing platform. Both class I and class II loci were covered by HLA typing, at four-digit resolution. Typing coverage varied by locus: roughly 620-640 donors for A, B, C, DRB1 and DQB1; roughly 500 for DQA1; about 570 for DPA1; some 470 for DPB1. Several DR-DQ haplotypes were handled as single units for association and clustering because linkage in the cohort was strong. Among 300 to 500 genotyped donors of the cohort, an average of around 240,000 unique TCR beta nucleotide sequences was sequenced per donor, of which about 18% were non-productive.

The full study reports these points: In a later genetic analysis, fewer N-insertions in productive TCRs were reported among donors in an Asian-associated ancestry cluster than the roughly 700-donor mean. At a false discovery rate of 0.05, a later analysis linked some 17,000 TCR beta sequences to specific HLA alleles. A later analysis found that TCR association rates varied across HLA loci, with DRB1 alleles showing the most associated TCRs and HLA-C alleles the fewest. When HLA alleles, especially DR and DQ, strongly co-occurred, attributing TCR associations to individual alleles was difficult. HLA typing was unavailable for some donors at each locus, so association tests used only the typed subset. In vitro tests confirmed that three of the cytomegalovirus-associated TCR beta chains recognize cytomegalovirus antigens. An earlier analysis of around 540 of the donors showed that most TCR beta V segments appeared in productive rearrangements either about 87% or about 30% of the time, which broadly matched IMGT annotations. The classifier was reported to diagnose cytomegalovirus status with high specificity and sensitivity in both the original cohort and the validation cohort. Most TCR sequences were observed very rarely across donors, whereas some public TCRs were present in many individuals. Roughly uniform sequencing depth across donors was assumed in presence/absence analyses, although this assumption may not hold. Some IMGT-functional V segments, including TRBV6-2 and TRBV6-3, could not be distinguished by the 87-base-pair reads and were therefore excluded. It was suggested by the authors that the approach could potentially be generalized to other disease states and immunological phenotypes. This cohort had only TCR beta chains sequenced, and the lack of alpha or paired-chain data limited which features could be detected. A later analysis found that HLA-associated TCR beta chains were more clonally expanded and had lower generation probabilities than equally common non-associated chains. A further reported finding was that TCR beta sequences accurately predicted the HLA-A and HLA-B alleles for most subjects in the first cohort. A cluster of highly shared sequence variants was judged likely to represent a technical artifact of the sequencing pipeline. A later genetic analysis associated a missense DCLRE1C variant with V-gene and J-gene trimming of TCR beta chains, and an independent cohort replicated the association. Immune exposure information for the cohort was limited to CMV serostatus. According to a later analysis, parvovirus B19, influenza, CMV and Epstein-Barr virus appeared linked to several top co-occurrence clusters. A total of about 150 TCR beta chains were listed by the study as associated with cytomegalovirus. Because counts were too low, about 18 rarely observed V segments, including chromosome 9 orphons, were excluded from the earlier analysis of around 590 of the donors. A later analysis found that most CMV-associated TCR beta chains appeared HLA-restricted, with HLA associations seemingly driven largely by CMV exposure. Linkage disequilibrium might explain the correlated functional status among segregating V segments, but an unknown experimental factor could not be ruled out.

Spanning cysteine to phenylalanine, the CDR3 consists of 14 amino acids. Only the CDR3 DNA stays, 42 bases, in frame from base 1. CDR1 SEHNR and CDR2 FQNEAQ are derived from the germline V gene (reference sequence). Between the V and J ends, shortened by 6 bases and 0 bases respectively, the junction contains 12 bases. To prepare the library, the immunoSEQ multiplex PCR assay was applied. A mixture of 60 forward primers for TCR Vbeta segments and 13 reverse primers for TCR Jbeta segments was used in the multiplex PCR. Amplification of the CDR3 region of rearranged TCR beta genes was performed with a multiplex PCR assay on genomic DNA. The Illumina HiSeq System was used to sequence the amplified TCR beta libraries as 87-base-pair reads. In the paper's pipeline: In a later analysis, 77 million or so unique TCR beta chains were counted across the roughly 670 repertoires, and approximately 9.9 million of these chains were shared by at least two donors. To remove PCR and sequencing errors, raw reads were error-corrected and collapsed into unique sequences using a nearest-neighbor algorithm that merged closely related sequences. To assign V, D and J gene segments, CDR3 sequences were aligned to IMGT reference sequences. For a sequence to be retained, a match of at least six nucleotides to both a V gene segment and a J gene segment was required. A rearrangement was called productive if the CDR3 had no stop codons and remained in frame with V and J, and every other rearrangement was called non-productive. CDR3 was defined by IMGT convention, running from the second conserved V-encoded cysteine to the conserved J-encoded phenylalanine. The earlier analysis of about 620 of the donors excluded sequences that lacked an unambiguous match to a single V gene segment. In an earlier analysis of around 590 of the donors, a V segment was called functional when productive rearrangements were above 56.7%, and segregating when the standard deviation between donors exceeded 5%. A statistical classification framework was developed to diagnose cytomegalovirus status using the catalog of TCR beta chain sequences. In a later analysis, V and J genes were assigned by comparing TCR nucleotide sequences against IMGT/GENE-DB human TR gene sequences. Using the TCRdist pipeline, a later analysis assigned CDR3 sequences along with most-parsimonious VDJ recombination scenarios. In a later analysis, each TCR beta chain was defined by its CDR3 amino acid sequence together with its V-gene family, and reads without a unique V-gene family were excluded. To address suspected cross-contamination and a sequencing artifact, a later analysis removed around 590 highly shared, low-generation-probability nucleotide sequences. In a later analysis, a clonal expansion index was calculated for each public chain from normalized within-repertoire ranks of inferred template counts. A later analysis computed generation probabilities with a VDJ recombination model fitted to out-of-frame rearrangements, and checked the results against IGoR. In a later analysis, hypergeometric tests were used to score TCR-TCR, TCR-HLA and TCR-CMV co-occurrence, with a repertoire-size bias correction applied to TCR pairs. False discovery rates were estimated in a later analysis by permuting HLA or CMV assignments 20 times. In a later analysis, co-occurring TCRs were grouped using DBSCAN, with TCRdist sequence similarity added in when clustering inside HLA-allele-positive subsets. Repertoires with fewer than 30,000 or more than 120,000 public chains, plus five repertoires with anomalous nucleotide sharing, were excluded from co-occurrence clustering. Entries here come from immuneACCESS through TCRdb and include only in-frame sequences with V and J called. Some clones fail to appear in such tables; in the studies checked, an unresolved V gene covers under half of the shortfall, and the cause of the remainder is unknown. V and J calls and clone size come straight from that table; D and trimming were deduced from the DNA. The sample data list approximately 74,000 clones, and 60% to 80% of these were observed just once. About 7.8% of the sample is held by the ten biggest clonotypes.

The cohort comprised fewer than 700 healthy bone marrow donors. All cohort members were sampled while nominally healthy, although unrecorded immune exposures were likely present. The donor tested CMV seropositive, placing the donor among the approximately 310 seropositive members of the cohort. Each donor provided a peripheral blood sample, and peripheral blood mononuclear cells were used for TCR beta sequencing. The Qiagen DNeasy Blood Extraction Kit was used to extract genomic DNA from the blood cell samples. Specimen: PBMCs. The chain joins TRBV7-9 to TRBJ2-7; no confident D gene assignment can be made. The receptor's source is a man in his sixties in good health and CMV-seropositive. The CDR3 region has the sequence CASRGGDPSYEQYF. DNA sequence: TGTGCCAGCAGAGGTGGAGATCCCTCCTACGAGCAGTACTTC.